This T cell receptor beta chain comes out of a study of CD8 T cells in ankylosing spondylitis. Study-wide findings and caveats: Clones linked to the disease showed a CD8+ phenotype. They occurred at relatively low frequencies in peripheral blood. Matched ankylosing spondylitis synovial fluid reportedly contained a significantly enriched population of disease-linked clones.

TCRdb independently ran MiXCR on the 5' RACE reads; one entry per CDR3 protein. The data hold around 130,000 distinct CDR3 sequences, with roughly a tenth observed a single time. V was clipped by 6 bases and J by 7 bases; unmatched bases: 5. Germline V gene data show CDR1 as MDHEN and CDR2 as SYDVKM. The CDR3 sequence is 15 residues long. This clonotype was seen a handful of times. The antigen is undetermined. The chain recombines TRBV28 with TRBJ2-1; TRBD2 matches 14 bases. The origin of this receptor is a male donor with ankylosing spondylitis or in good health (not recorded which). The source material was blood, either unsorted or a sorted T cell fraction (not recorded which). The CDR3 reads CASSGTSGRGNEQFF. CDR3 nucleotide sequence: TGTGCCAGCAGCGGGACTAGCGGGAGAGGAAATGAGCAGTTCTTC.